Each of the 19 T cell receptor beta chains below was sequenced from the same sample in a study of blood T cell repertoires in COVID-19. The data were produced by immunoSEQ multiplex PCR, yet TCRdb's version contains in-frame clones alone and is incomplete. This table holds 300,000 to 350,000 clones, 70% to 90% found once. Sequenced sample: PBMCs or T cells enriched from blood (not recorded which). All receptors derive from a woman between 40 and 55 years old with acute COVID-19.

The CDR3 nucleotides read TGTGCCAGCAGCCCCCTTATTGAAGCTTTCTTT. Its protein product is CASSPLIEAFF. This chain links TRBV13 with TRBJ1-1; no reliable D call. V was pared by 5 bases and J by 7 bases, with 8 bases between. Germline CDR1 is PRHDT and CDR2 is FYEKMQ (reference sequence). This CDR3 is 11 amino acids long.

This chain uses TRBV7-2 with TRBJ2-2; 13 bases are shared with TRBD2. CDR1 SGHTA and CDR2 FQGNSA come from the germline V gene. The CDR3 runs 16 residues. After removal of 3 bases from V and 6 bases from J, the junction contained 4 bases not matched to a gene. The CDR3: CASSLGTSGTSGELFF. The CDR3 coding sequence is TGTGCCAGCAGCTTGGGGACTAGCGGGACCTCCGGGGAGCTGTTTTTT. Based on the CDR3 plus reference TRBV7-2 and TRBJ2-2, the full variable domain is GAGVSQSPSNKVTEKGKDVELRCDPISGHTALYWYRQSLGQGLEFLIYFQGNSAPDKSGLPSDRFSAERTGGSVSTLTIQRTQQEDSAVYLCASSLGTSGTSGELFFGEGSRLTVL.

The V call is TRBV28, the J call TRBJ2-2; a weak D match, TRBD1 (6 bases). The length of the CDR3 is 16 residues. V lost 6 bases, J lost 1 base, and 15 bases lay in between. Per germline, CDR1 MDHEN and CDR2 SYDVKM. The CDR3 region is CASRLTGTLNTGELFF. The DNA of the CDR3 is TGTGCCAGCAGACTTACCGGGACACTGAACACCGGGGAGCTGTTTTTT.

Here the CDR3 DNA reads TGTGCCAGCAGCCCCGGGGGGCCACGCCCGGATACGCAGTATTTT. This sequence encodes CASSPGGPRPDTQYF. The chain joins TRBV11-2 to TRBJ2-3, with a tentative D call TRBD2 (7 bases). There are 15 residues in the CDR3. V was shortened by 5 bases and J by 6 bases, with 18 bases between the two germline ends. Germline V gene data show CDR1 as SGHAT and CDR2 as FQNNGV.

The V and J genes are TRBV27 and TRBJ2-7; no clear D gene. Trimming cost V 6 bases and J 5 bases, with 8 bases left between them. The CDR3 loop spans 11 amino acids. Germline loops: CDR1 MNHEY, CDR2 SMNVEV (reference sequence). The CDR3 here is CASSRLDEQYF. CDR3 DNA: TGTGCCAGCAGCCGCCTAGACGAGCAGTACTTC.

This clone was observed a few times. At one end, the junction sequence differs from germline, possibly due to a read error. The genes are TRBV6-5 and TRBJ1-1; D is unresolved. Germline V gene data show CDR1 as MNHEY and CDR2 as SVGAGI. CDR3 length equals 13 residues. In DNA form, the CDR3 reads TGTGCCAGCAGGTACTTACGGGACACTGAAGCTTTCTTT. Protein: CASRYLRDTEAFF.

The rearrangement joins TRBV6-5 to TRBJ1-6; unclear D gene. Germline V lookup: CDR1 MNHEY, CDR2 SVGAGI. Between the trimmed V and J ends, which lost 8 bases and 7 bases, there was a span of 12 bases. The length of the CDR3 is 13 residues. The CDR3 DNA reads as TGTGCCAGCCGGTCGCGGGAAAATTCACCCCTCCACTTT. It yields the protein CASRSRENSPLHF.

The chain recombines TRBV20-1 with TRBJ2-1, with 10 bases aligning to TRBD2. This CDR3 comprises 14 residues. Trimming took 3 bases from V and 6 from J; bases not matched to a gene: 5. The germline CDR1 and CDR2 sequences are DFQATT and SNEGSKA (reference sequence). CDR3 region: CSASGLAEINEQFF. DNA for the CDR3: TGCAGTGCTAGTGGACTAGCGGAAATCAATGAGCAGTTCTTC.

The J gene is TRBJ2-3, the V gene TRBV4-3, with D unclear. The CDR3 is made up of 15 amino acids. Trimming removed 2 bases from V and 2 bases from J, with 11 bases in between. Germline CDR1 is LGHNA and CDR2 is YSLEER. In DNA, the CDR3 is TGCGCCAGCAGCCAATTAGCCTACGTCACAGATACGCAGTATTTT. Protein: CASSQLAYVTDTQYF.

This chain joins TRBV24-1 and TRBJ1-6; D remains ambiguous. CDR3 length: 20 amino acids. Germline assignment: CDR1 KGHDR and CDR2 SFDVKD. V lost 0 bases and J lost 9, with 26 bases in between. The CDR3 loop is CATSDLSVYRSLRFGSPLHF. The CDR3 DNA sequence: TGTGCCACCAGTGATTTGTCTGTCTATAGGAGTCTGAGATTTGGTTCACCCCTCCACTTT.

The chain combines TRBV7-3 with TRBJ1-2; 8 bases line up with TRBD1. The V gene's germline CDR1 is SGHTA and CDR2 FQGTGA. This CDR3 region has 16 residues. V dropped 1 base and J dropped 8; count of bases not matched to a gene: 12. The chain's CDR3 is CASSLMGRGRDRGYTF. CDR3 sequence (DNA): TGTGCCAGCAGCTTAATGGGCAGGGGGCGCGATCGGGGCTACACCTTC.

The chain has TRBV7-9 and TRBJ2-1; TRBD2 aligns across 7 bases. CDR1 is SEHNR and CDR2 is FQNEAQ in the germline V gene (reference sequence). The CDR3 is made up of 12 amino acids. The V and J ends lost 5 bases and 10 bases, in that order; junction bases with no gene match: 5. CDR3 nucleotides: TGTGCCAGCAGCCTTAGCGGGTACGAGCAGTTCTTC. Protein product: CASSLSGYEQFF.

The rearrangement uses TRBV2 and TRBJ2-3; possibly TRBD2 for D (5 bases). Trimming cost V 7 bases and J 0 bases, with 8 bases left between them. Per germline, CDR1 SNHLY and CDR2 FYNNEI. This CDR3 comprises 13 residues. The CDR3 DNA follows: TGTGCCAGCAACTTAGCGAGCACAGATACGCAGTATTTT. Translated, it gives CASNLASTDTQYF.

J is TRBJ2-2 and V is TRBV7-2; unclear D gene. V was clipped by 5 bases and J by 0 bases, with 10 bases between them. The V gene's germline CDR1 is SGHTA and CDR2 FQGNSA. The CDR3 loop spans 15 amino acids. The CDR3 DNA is TGTGCCAGCAGCGGAGTTGGGTCGAACACCGGGGAGCTGTTTTTT. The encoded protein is CASSGVGSNTGELFF.

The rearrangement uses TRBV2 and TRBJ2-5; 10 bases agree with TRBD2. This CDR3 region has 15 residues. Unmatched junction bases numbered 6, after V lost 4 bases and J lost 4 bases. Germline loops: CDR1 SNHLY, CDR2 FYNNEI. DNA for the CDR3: TGTGCCAGCAGTGGTGCTAGCGGGAGTTCAGAGACCCAGTACTTC. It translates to CASSGASGSSETQYF.

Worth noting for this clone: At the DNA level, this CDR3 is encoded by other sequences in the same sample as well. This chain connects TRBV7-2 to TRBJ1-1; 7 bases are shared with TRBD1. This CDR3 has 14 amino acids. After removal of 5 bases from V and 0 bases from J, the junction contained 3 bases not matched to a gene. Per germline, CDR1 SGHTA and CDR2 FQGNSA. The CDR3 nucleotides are TGTGCCAGCAGCCCAACAGGGGTGAACACTGAAGCTTTCTTT. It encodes CASSPTGVNTEAFF.

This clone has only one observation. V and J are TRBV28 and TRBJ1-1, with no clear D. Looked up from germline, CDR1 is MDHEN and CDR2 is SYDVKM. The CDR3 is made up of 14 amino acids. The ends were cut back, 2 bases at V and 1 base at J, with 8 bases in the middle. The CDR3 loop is CASSLTGRNTEAFF. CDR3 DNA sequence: TGTGCCAGCAGTTTAACGGGGAGGAACACTGAAGCTTTCTTT.

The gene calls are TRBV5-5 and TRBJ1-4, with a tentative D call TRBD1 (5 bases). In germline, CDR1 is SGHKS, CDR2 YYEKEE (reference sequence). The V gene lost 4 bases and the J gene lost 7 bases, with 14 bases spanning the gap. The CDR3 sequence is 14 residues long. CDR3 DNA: TGTGCCAGCAGCCATCAGGGAAACGGTGAAAAACTGTTTTTT. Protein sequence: CASSHQGNGEKLFF.

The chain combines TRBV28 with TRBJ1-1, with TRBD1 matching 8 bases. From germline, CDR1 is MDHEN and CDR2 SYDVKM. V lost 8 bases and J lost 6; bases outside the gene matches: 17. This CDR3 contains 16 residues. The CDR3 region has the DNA TGTGCCAGCGCCGGCGAACAGGGGGTTGGTGTCGCTGAAGCTTTCTTT. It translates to CASAGEQGVGVAEAFF.